This T cell receptor beta chain was sequenced during a study of cytomegalovirus exposure and HLA in healthy donors. General study results and limits: Later on, an analysis tied about 17,000 TCR beta sequences to HLA alleles at 0.05 false discovery rate. Previous analysis showed most TCR beta V segments were productive about 87% or about 30% of the time. When analyzed later, the rates of TCR association showed variation by HLA locus, with DRB1 the most and HLA-C the fewest.

This clone was counted only a few times. Its specificity is unknown. There are 14 residues in the CDR3. Germline lookup yields CDR1 MNHNS and CDR2 SASEGT. V gave up 4 bases and J gave up 2 bases; unmatched junction bases: 2. The PCR made use of 60 Vbeta and 13 Jbeta primers. TCRdb's copy holds only in-frame clones and misses some; the assay was immunoSEQ multiplex PCR. The sample carries about 43,000 clones, around 60% recorded once. The chain carries TRBV6-1 and TRBJ1-1, with 9 bases matching TRBD1. The origin of this receptor is a human donor in good health. The sequencing input was PBMCs. The CDR3 sequence is CASSVGQGNTEAFF. Here the CDR3 DNA reads TGTGCCAGCAGTGTGGGACAGGGAAACACTGAAGCTTTCTTT.